This TCR beta chain was recovered during a study of cytomegalovirus exposure and HLA in healthy donors. In the study overall: Unique TCRs from HLA-typed donors, 65 million to 85 million of them, were held in an early data release.

V shed 0 bases, J shed 8 bases, and the junction held 5 bases outside the gene matches. The length of the CDR3 is 14 residues. The V gene's germline CDR1 is SGHNT and CDR2 YYREEE (reference sequence). Vbeta (60) and Jbeta (13) primers were used in the PCR. Repertoires were generated with immunoSEQ multiplex PCR, while TCRdb's copy carries only in-frame clones and drops some. Here the sample spans under 200,000 clones, more than 80% being singletons. Study observations and caveats: Later on, a genetic analysis was performed. It linked a missense variant in DCLRE1C with V- and J-gene trimming of TCR beta.

Note on this clone: Its antigen is unknown.

The receptor was isolated from a woman in her 30s in good health and CMV-seropositive. This chain links TRBV5-4 with TRBJ2-1; TRBD2 matches at 7 bases. Material for sequencing was PBMCs. In nucleotides, the CDR3 is TGTGCCAGCAGCTTGGCGTATGGGAGGGATGAGCAGTTCTTC. Encoded protein: CASSLAYGRDEQFF.